The clone carrying this T cell receptor (beta chain) occurred once. Only in-frame clones appear in the TCRdb table, and some are missing; sequencing was by immunoSEQ multiplex PCR. The sample consists of tens of thousands of clones, 94% of them appearing once. The data were taken from a study of T cell changes during pregnancy in multiple sclerosis. Per the germline V gene, CDR1 is MDHEN and CDR2 is SYDVKM. The CDR3 sequence is 15 residues long. After removal of 10 bases from V and 3 bases from J, the junction contained 12 bases not matched to a gene. The genes are TRBV28 and TRBJ2-1; 7 nucleotides agree with TRBD1. The receptor comes from a female donor with multiple sclerosis, enrolled in a pregnancy study. Here the sequenced sample was CD4+ T cells from peripheral blood mononuclear cells, taken after pregnancy. CDR3 residues: CATDAETGFYNEQFF. CDR3 in DNA: TGTGCCACCGATGCGGAGACAGGGTTCTACAATGAGCAGTTCTTC.